A single sample gave rise to the 23 T cell receptor beta chains below, sequenced in a study of tumor-infiltrating lymphocytes in primary liver carcinoma. For each extraction, RNA and DNA were obtained together from approximately 20-30 mg of unsorted bulk tissue. Total RNA (around 0.45 ug) served as template for TCR beta cDNA synthesis primed by a constant-region primer. Library construction for TCR beta comprised three nested multiplex PCR rounds performed with slightly modified ARM-PCR. PCR rounds one and two used TRBV1-TRBV30 forward primers with a C-beta reverse primer for roughly 10 cycles each. In TCRdb, the multiplex PCR reads were re-called with MiXCR into one record per CDR3 protein. The sample includes roughly 120,000 distinct CDR3 sequences, about two thirds of them seen just once. Sequences were obtained from tumor-adjacent normal liver tissue. Source of these receptors: an older woman with primary liver carcinoma and hepatitis B virus infection.

The table lists this clonotype with many counts. V usage is TRBV30 and J usage is TRBJ2-7, with D maybe TRBD2 (6 bases). The CDR3 extends over 13 amino acids. V was trimmed by 4 bases and J by 4 bases, leaving 14 bases between them. Looked up from germline, CDR1 is GTSNPN and CDR2 is SVGIG (reference sequence). The CDR3 region is CAWTGTPKYEQYF. The CDR3 DNA reads TGTGCCTGGACCGGGACTCCTAAATACGAGCAGTACTTC.

In the case of this clonotype: Germline and junction disagree at one end, which may indicate a read error. The CDR3 sequence: CTSSLRTSGYNEQFF. The DNA of the CDR3 is TGCACCAGCAGCTTAAGGACTAGCGGTTACAATGAGCAGTTCTTC. The chain is built from TRBV11-2 and TRBJ2-1, with TRBD2 matching over 10 bases. CDR3 size: 15 residues. CDR1 SGHAT and CDR2 FQNNGV come from the germline V gene.

V is TRBV6-5 and J is TRBJ2-7; 14 bases agree with TRBD2. CDR3 length equals 15 residues. The J segment lost 10 bases and the V segment lost 5 bases, leaving 10 bases of the junction unmatched. Germline V gene data show CDR1 as MNHEY and CDR2 as SVGAGI. CDR3 coding DNA: TGTGCCAGCAGTCGGACTAGCGGGAGGTTCTGCGACCAGTACTTC. Translation: CASSRTSGRFCDQYF.

With respect to this clonotype: A junction end diverges from the germline sequence, so it may reflect a read error. The chain employs TRBV4-1 and TRBJ1-2, with TRBD1 matching over 9 bases. Germline loops: CDR1 MGHRA, CDR2 YSYEKL. This CDR3 comprises 17 residues. The CDR3, as DNA: TGCGCCAGTAGCCACCCCCGGAGACAGGGGGGGAACTATGGCTACACCTTC. It yields the protein CASSHPRRQGGNYGYTF.

Regarding this clonotype: A much more abundant neighbour one base away suggests this may be a read error. This rearrangement joins TRBV13 to TRBJ2-5, with a weak D call TRBD2 (5 bases). V gave up 5 bases and J gave up 0 bases, with 13 bases separating them. CDR3 length: 15 amino acids. Germline CDR1 reads PRHDT; CDR2 reads FYEKMQ (reference sequence). The CDR3 region has the DNA TGTGCCAGCAGCCCCTCGGGGTGGTACCAAGAGACCCAGTACTTC. It specifies CASSPSGWYQETQYF.

This clonotype has a single count. One base away lies a much larger clone, so this may be a sequencing read error. The chain employs TRBV5-1 and TRBJ1-2; the D is unclear. CDR3 length: 13 amino acids. Per the germline V gene, CDR1 is SGHRS and CDR2 is YFSETQ. Trimming removed 1 base at V and 10 bases at J, with 14 bases between. Written as DNA, the CDR3 is TGCGCCAGCAGCTTGAGCCCTGGTGGGGACTACACCTTC. It encodes CASSLSPGGDYTF.

With regard to this clonotype: One end of the junction fails to match germline, which may point to a read error. The chain links TRBV10-1 to TRBJ2-1; D remains unclear. CDR3 size: 13 residues. CDR1 and CDR2 (germline): WNHNN, SYGVQD (reference sequence). CDR3 nucleotide sequence: TGCGCCAGTAGTGAAGTTCGGGTAGGCAAGCAGTTCTTC. Protein product: CASSEVRVGKQFF.

Turning to this clonotype: A much bigger clone sits one base away, suggesting this may be a read error. This chain links TRBV7-3 with TRBJ2-2, with D possibly TRBD1 on 6 matching bases. Per germline, CDR1 SGHTA and CDR2 FQGTGA. This CDR3 comprises 15 residues. V shed 1 base and J shed 7 bases, with 13 bases lying between them. The CDR3 DNA follows: TGTGCCAGCAGCTTAAGGGAACAGGGTGACGGGGAGCTGTTTTTT. It is translated as CASSLREQGDGELFF.

The J gene is TRBJ2-2, the V gene TRBV5-1; 7 nucleotides line up with TRBD2. Unmatched junction bases numbered 12, after V lost 8 bases and J lost 5 bases. Germline lookup yields CDR1 SGHRS and CDR2 YFSETQ. The CDR3 has 15 amino acids. CDR3 sequence: CARRSGLPGTGELFF. In DNA form, the CDR3 reads TGCGCCAGAAGGTCGGGACTACCGGGAACCGGGGAGCTGTTTTTT.

In its sample, this clonotype was seen many times. This rearrangement joins TRBV28 to TRBJ1-1; 7 nucleotides align to TRBD1. The ends lost 5 bases at V and 8 bases at J; junction bases unmatched: 8. This CDR3 region has 13 residues. CDR1 and CDR2 (germline): MDHEN, SYDVKM. In DNA form, the CDR3 reads TGTGCCAGCAGTGCCATTGGCAGGGGGGAAGCTTTCTTT. It encodes CASSAIGRGEAFF.

Concerning this clonotype itself: It is likely a read error, because the conserved phenylalanine at the end of the CDR3 is missing. It is unclear where the CDR3 begins or ends on the DNA, so no DNA is shown, and the CDR3 is as TCRdb lists it. This rearrangement joins TRBV11-2 to TRBJ2-7; the table's D call of TRBD2 was not tested on the DNA. CDR1 and CDR2 (germline): SGHAT, FQNNGV. The CDR3 is made up of 11 amino acids, end residues included. CDR3 in amino acids: CVRSSASSLEY.

About this clonotype itself: This clone may be a read error of a much larger clone one base away. The chain recombines TRBV5-1 with TRBJ2-3, with D unresolved. The CDR3 has 15 amino acids. V was trimmed by 0 bases and J by 2 bases, leaving 10 bases between them. CDR1 and CDR2 from the germline V gene are SGHRS and YFSETQ. CDR3 in amino acids: CASSLAVEDTDTQYF. The CDR3 nucleotides are TGCGCCAGCAGCTTGGCGGTCGAAGACACAGATACGCAGTATTTT.

This clonotype was found once. A clone one base away is much larger, so this may be a read error. CDR3 protein: CATNGKSGVTDTHYF. The CDR3 nucleotides read TGTGCCACCAACGGGAAATCGGGGGTCACAGATACGCACTATTTT. The chain uses TRBV7-9 and TRBJ2-3, with D possibly TRBD2 on 6 matching bases. Germline assignment: CDR1 SEHNR and CDR2 FQNEAQ (reference sequence). CDR3 size: 15 residues.

This clonotype was seen repeatedly, ten times or more. The chain links TRBV12-3 or TRBV12-4 to TRBJ1-2; weak D call: TRBD1 (5 bases). Trimming took off 3 bases at V and 8 bases at J, with 13 bases between the two ends. This CDR3 is 13 amino acids long. This CDR3 reads CASSLRAGYGYTF. CDR3 nucleotides: TGTGCCAGCAGTTTGAGGGCAGGGTACGGCTACACCTTC.

This clonotype occurred a few times. The genes are TRBV28 and TRBJ2-2; D unclear. Germline V gene data show CDR1 as MDHEN and CDR2 as SYDVKM. The CDR3 covers 14 residues. V lost 1 base and J lost 1, with 4 bases in between. The CDR3 nucleotides are TGTGCCAGCAGTTTATTGGTGAACACCGGGGAGCTGTTTTTT. It translates to CASSLLVNTGELFF.

V usage is TRBV7-9 and J usage is TRBJ2-3; D gene ambiguous. Germline lookup yields CDR1 SEHNR and CDR2 FQNEAQ (reference sequence). This CDR3 region has 16 residues. The V and J ends lost 5 bases and 4 bases respectively, with 19 bases between them. The CDR3 DNA reads as TGTGCCAGCAGCCCCCCCCGCCGGAAGCATCCAGATACGCAGTATTTT. This codes for CASSPPRRKHPDTQYF. Full variable domain (rest looked up from reference TRBV7-9 and TRBJ2-3): DTGVSQNPRHKITKRGQNVTFRCDPISEHNRLYWYRQTLGQGPEFLTYFQNEAQLEKSRLLSDRFSAERPKGSFSTLEIQRTEQGDSAMYLCASSPPRRKHPDTQYFGPGTRLTVL.

V usage is TRBV12-3 or TRBV12-4 and J usage is TRBJ2-3, with 13 bases that match TRBD2. The CDR3 runs to 19 residues. V was clipped by 5 bases and J by 3 bases; unmatched bases: 14. CDR3: CASSTRLPQLAGGTDTQYF. CDR3 DNA: TGTGCCAGCAGTACCCGATTACCCCAACTAGCGGGGGGGACAGATACGCAGTATTTT.

The DNA for the CDR3 is TGTGCCAGCAGCATAGAGATAAGAGCAGGGGGAAACTACAATGAGCAGTTCTTC. Protein sequence: CASSIEIRAGGNYNEQFF. This chain uses TRBV7-8 with TRBJ2-1; 7 nucleotides agree with TRBD1. Per germline, CDR1 SGHVS and CDR2 FQNEAQ. The CDR3 is 18 amino acids. V lost 5 bases, J lost 3 bases, and 16 bases stayed unmatched.

On this clonotype itself: It is likely a read error, because the conserved phenylalanine at the end of the CDR3 is missing. This chain joins TRBV11-2 and TRBJ1-6; unclear D gene. The CDR3 sequence is 14 residues long. Germline CDR1 and CDR2: SGHAT and FQNNGV. CDR3 amino acids: CASSLGWYESPLHY. The CDR3 nucleotides read TGCGCCAGCAGCTTAGGCTGGTATGAATCACCCCTCCACTAT.

To note about this clonotype: This sequence may be a read error, since a much larger clone differs from it by one base. V and J are TRBV5-1 and TRBJ2-2; 12 bases agree with TRBD2. Germline loops: CDR1 SGHRS, CDR2 YFSETQ. This CDR3 comprises 16 residues. The CDR3 nucleotides are TGCGCCAGCAGATTGGCCGGGACTAGCGGGACCGGGGAGCTGTTTTTT. Amino acid sequence: CASRLAGTSGTGELFF.

This sequence joins TRBV5-5 and TRBJ1-2; D remains ambiguous. The CDR3 has 14 amino acids. Germline V gene sequence: CDR1 SGHKS, CDR2 YYEKEE (reference sequence). The V and J ends lost 4 bases and 4 bases respectively, with 14 bases between them. In nucleotides, the CDR3 is TGTGCCAGCAGCGGTTTAGGATTTTCCTATGGCTACACCTTC. It codes for CASSGLGFSYGYTF.

A remark on this clonotype: The junction and the germline gene differ at one end; a read error may be behind it. J is TRBJ2-1 and V is TRBV29-1; tentatively, D is TRBD2 (5 bases). The CDR3 has 11 residues. Germline CDR1 and CDR2: SQVTM and ANQGSEA. The chain's CDR3 is CSASEVGEQSF. The CDR3 coding sequence is TGCAGCGCAAGCGAGGTCGGGGAGCAGTCCTTC.

Comments on this clonotype: A read error may be the cause here, since a much bigger clone is one base away. V gene TRBV28 combines with J gene TRBJ1-1; weak D call: TRBD1 (5 bases). Trimming removed 6 bases from V and 5 bases from J, with 13 bases in between. The CDR3 spans 13 residues. Germline values: CDR1 MDHEN, CDR2 SYDVKM. In DNA form, the CDR3 reads TGTGCCAGCAGCATAGGTGGGGGGACTGAAGCTTTCTTT. Residues: CASSIGGGTEAFF.